This T cell receptor (beta chain) came from a study of blood T cell repertoires in COVID-19. Assay: immunoSEQ multiplex PCR; the TCRdb copy retains only in-frame clones and omits some. The sample holds fewer than 200,000 clones, less than 85% seen once. Germline trimming cut 1 base from V and 4 bases from J; bases unmatched to any gene: 6. The germline V gene encodes CDR1 LNHNV and CDR2 YYDKDF (reference sequence). The CDR3 has 15 residues. Donors were grouped by their self-reported clinical history. This clonotype was sampled from a man between 60 and 75 years old who had recovered from COVID-19. This chain uses TRBV15 with TRBJ1-1; 7 bases are a match to TRBD1. Input material: PBMCs or T cells enriched from blood (not recorded which). CDR3: CATSRGDRVATEAFF. CDR3 in DNA: TGTGCCACCAGCAGAGGAGACAGGGTTGCCACTGAAGCTTTCTTT.